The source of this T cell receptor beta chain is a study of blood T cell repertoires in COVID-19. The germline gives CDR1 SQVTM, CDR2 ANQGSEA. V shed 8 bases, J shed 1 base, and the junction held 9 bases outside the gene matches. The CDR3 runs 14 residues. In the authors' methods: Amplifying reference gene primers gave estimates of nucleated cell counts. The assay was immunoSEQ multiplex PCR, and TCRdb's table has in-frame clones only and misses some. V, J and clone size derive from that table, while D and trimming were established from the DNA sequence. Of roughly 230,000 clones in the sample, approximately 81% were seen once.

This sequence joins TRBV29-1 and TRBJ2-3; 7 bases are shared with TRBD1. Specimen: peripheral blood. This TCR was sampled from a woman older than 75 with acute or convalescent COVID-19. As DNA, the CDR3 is TGCAGCCTTAGACAGGGAGCGGGCACAGATACGCAGTATTTT. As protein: CSLRQGAGTDTQYF.